This T cell receptor (beta chain) was documented in a study of cytomegalovirus exposure and HLA in healthy donors. Study overall: Genotyping of roughly 400 donors showed that about 83% belonged to the Caucasian-associated ancestry cluster.

Germline V lookup: CDR1 MNHNS, CDR2 SASEGT. The CDR3 has 14 amino acids. The J segment lost 0 bases and the V segment lost 6 bases, leaving 5 bases of the junction unmatched. The PCR was carried out with 60 Vbeta primers and 13 Jbeta primers. Method: immunoSEQ multiplex PCR; TCRdb's copy keeps in-frame clones and lacks some. Here the sample spans roughly 190,000 clones, over 70% being singletons. This clone was counted only a few times. This receptor was identified in a woman aged 25 to 45 in good health and CMV-seropositive. Sequencing was done on a sample of PBMCs. The chain has TRBV6-1 and TRBJ2-7, with TRBD1 identical over 7 bases. The CDR3 reads CASRLRDSSYEQYF. The CDR3 bases are TGTGCCAGCAGACTAAGGGACAGCTCCTACGAGCAGTACTTC.